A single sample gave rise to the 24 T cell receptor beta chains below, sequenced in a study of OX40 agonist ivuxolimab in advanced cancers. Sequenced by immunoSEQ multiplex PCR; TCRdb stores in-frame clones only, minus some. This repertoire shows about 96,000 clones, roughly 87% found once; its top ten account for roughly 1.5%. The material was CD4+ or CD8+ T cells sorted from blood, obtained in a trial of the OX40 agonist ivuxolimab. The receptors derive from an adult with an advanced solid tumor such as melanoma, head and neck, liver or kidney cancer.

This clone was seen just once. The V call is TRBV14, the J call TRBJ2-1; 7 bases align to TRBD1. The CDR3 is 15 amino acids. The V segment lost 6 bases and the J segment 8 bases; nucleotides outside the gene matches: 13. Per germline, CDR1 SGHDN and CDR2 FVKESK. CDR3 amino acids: CASRERAGGGDEQFF. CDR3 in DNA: TGTGCCAGCAGAGAAAGGGCAGGGGGTGGGGATGAGCAGTTCTTC. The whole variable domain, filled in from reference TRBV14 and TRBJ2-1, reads EAGVTQFPSHSVIEKGQTVTLRCDPISGHDNLYWYRRVMGKEIKFLLHFVKESKQDESGMPNNRFLAERTGGTYSTLKVQPAELEDSGVYFCASRERAGGGDEQFFGPGTRLTVL.

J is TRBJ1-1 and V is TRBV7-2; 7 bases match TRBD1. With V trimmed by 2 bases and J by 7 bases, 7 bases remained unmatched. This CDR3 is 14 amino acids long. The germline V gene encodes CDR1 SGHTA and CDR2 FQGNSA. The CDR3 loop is CASSLSLQGSEAFF. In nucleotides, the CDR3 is TGTGCCAGCAGCTTAAGCCTACAGGGGAGTGAAGCTTTCTTT.

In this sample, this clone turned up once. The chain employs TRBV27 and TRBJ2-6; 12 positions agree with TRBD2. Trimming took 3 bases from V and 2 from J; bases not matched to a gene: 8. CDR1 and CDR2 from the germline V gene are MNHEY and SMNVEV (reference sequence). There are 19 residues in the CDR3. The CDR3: CASSFSGLAGYPGANVLTF. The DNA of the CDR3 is TGTGCCAGCAGTTTTAGTGGACTAGCGGGATACCCTGGGGCCAACGTCCTGACTTTC.

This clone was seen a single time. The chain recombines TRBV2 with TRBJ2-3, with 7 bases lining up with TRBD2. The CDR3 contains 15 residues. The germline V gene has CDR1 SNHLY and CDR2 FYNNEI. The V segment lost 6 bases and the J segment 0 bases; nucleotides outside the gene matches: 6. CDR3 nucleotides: TGTGCCAGCAGGCTCACTAGCGCTAGCACAGATACGCAGTATTTT. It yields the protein CASRLTSASTDTQYF.

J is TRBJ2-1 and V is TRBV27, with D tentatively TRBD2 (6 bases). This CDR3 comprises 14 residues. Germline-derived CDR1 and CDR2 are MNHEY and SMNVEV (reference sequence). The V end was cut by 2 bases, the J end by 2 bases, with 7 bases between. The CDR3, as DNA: TGTGCCAGCAGTTTAAGACTAGCCTACAATGAGCAGTTCTTC. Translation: CASSLRLAYNEQFF.

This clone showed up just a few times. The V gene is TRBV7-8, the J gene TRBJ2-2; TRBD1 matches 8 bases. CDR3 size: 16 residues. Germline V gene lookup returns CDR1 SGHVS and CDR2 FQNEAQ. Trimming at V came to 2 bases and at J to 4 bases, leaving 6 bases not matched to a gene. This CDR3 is CASSLSGGGGTGELFF. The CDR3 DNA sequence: TGTGCCAGCAGCTTATCAGGGGGCGGAGGCACCGGGGAGCTGTTTTTT.

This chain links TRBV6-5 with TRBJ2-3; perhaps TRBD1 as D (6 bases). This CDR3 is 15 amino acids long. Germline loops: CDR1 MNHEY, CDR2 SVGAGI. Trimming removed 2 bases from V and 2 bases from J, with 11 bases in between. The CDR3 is CASSYGQGYTDTQYF. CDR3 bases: TGTGCCAGCAGTTACGGGCAGGGGTACACAGATACGCAGTATTTT.

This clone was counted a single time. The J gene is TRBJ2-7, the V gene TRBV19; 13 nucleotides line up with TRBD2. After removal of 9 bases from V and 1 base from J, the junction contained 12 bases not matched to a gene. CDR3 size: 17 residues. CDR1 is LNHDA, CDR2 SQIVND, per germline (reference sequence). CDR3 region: CARPQLAGGRDSYEQYF. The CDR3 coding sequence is TGTGCCAGACCGCAACTAGCGGGAGGGCGCGATTCCTACGAGCAGTACTTC.

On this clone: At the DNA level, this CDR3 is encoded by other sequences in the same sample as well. The CDR3 spells CSARGPYEQYF. CDR3 nucleotides: TGCAGTGCTAGGGGACCCTACGAGCAGTACTTC. The chain links TRBV20-1 to TRBJ2-7; possibly TRBD1 or TRBD2 for D (5 bases each). Germline lookup yields CDR1 DFQATT and CDR2 SNEGSKA (reference sequence). There are 11 residues in the CDR3. V was cut by 3 bases and J by 2 bases, with 5 bases left in between.

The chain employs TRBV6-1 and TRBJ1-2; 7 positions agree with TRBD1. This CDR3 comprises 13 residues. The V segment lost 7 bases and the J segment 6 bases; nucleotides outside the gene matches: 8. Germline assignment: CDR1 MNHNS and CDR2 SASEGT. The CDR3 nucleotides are TGTGCCAGCAACCCTGACAGGGATAATGGCTACACCTTC. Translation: CASNPDRDNGYTF.

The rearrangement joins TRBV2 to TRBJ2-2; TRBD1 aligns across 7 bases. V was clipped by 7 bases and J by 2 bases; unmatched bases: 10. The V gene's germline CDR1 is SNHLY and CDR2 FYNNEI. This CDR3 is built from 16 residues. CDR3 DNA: TGTGCCAGCAATCCTTCTTCAGGGGGTAACACCGGGGAGCTGTTTTTT. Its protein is CASNPSSGGNTGELFF.

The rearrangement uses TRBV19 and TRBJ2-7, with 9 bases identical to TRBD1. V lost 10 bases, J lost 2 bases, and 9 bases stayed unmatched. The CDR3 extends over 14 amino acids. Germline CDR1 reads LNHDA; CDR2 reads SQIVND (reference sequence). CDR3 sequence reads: CATKDRGLTYEQYF. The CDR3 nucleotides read TGTGCCACAAAGGACAGGGGCCTCACCTACGAGCAGTACTTC.

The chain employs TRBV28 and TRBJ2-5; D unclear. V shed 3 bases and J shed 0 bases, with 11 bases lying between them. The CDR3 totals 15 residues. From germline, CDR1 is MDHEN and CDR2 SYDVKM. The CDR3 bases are TGTGCCAGCAGTTTTGTGGGGAAATACCAAGAGACCCAGTACTTC. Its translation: CASSFVGKYQETQYF.

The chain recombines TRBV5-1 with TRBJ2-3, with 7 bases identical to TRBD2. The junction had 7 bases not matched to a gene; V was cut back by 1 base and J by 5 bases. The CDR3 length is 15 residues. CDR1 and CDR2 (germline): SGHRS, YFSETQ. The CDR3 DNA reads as TGCGCCAGCAGCTTGTCCGGGAGGTCGATAGATACGCAGTATTTT. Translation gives CASSLSGRSIDTQYF.

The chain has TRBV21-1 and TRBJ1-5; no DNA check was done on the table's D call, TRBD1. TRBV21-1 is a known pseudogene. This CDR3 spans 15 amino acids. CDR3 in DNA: TGTGCCAGCAGCGCCAGGGGTTATAGCAATCAGCCCCAGCATTTT. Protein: CASSARGYSNQPQHF.

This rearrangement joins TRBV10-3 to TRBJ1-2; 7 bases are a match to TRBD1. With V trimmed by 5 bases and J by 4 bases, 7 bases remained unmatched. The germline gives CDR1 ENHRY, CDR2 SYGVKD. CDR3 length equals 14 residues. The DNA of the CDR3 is TGTGCCATCAGTCCCGGGACAGAGGGCTATGGCTACACCTTC. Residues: CAISPGTEGYGYTF.

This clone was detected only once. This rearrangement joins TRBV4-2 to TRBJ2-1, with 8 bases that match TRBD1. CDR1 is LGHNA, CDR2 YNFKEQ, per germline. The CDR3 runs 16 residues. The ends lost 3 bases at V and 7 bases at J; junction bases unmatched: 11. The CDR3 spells CASSQHPGQAWNEQFF. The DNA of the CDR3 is TGTGCCAGCAGCCAGCACCCGGGACAGGCCTGGAATGAGCAGTTCTTC.

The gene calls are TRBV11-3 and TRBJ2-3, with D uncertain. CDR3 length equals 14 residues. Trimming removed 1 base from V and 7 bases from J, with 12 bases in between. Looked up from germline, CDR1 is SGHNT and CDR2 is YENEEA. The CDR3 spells CASSLARASYTQYF. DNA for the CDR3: TGTGCCAGCAGCTTAGCCCGGGCGAGTTATACGCAGTATTTT. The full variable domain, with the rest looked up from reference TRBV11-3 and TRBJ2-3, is EAGVVQSPRYKIIEKKQPVAFWCNPISGHNTLYWYLQNLGQGPELLIRYENEEAVDDSQLPKDRFSAERLKGVDSTLKIQPAELGDSAVYLCASSLARASYTQYFGPGTRLTVL.

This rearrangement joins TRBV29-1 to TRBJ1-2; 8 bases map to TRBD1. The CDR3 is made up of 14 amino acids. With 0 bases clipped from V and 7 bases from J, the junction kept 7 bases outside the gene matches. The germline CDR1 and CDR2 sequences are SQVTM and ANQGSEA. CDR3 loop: CSVEEPGGNRGYTF. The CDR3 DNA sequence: TGCAGCGTTGAAGAACCAGGGGGCAATCGTGGCTACACCTTC. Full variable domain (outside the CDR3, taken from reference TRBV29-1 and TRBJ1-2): SAVISQKPSRDICQRGTSLTIQCQVDSQVTMMFWYRQQPGQSLTLIATANQGSEATYESGFVIDKFPISRPNLTFSTLTVSNMSPEDSSIYLCSVEEPGGNRGYTFGSGTRLTVV.

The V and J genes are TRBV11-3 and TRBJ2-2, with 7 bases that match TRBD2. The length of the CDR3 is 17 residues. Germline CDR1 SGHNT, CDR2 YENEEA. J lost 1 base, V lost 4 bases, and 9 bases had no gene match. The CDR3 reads CASSSQGSGVNTGELFF. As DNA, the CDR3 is TGTGCCAGCAGCTCCCAGGGCAGCGGGGTGAACACCGGGGAGCTGTTTTTT. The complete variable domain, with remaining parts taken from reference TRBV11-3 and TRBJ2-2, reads EAGVVQSPRYKIIEKKQPVAFWCNPISGHNTLYWYLQNLGQGPELLIRYENEEAVDDSQLPKDRFSAERLKGVDSTLKIQPAELGDSAVYLCASSSQGSGVNTGELFFGEGSRLTVL.

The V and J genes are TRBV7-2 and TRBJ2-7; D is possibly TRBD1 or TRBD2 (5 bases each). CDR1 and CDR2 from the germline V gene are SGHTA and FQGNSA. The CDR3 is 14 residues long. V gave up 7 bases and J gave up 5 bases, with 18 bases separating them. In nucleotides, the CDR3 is TGTGCCAGCACCCCTCAGGCAGGGAGCGACGAGCAGTACTTC. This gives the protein CASTPQAGSDEQYF.

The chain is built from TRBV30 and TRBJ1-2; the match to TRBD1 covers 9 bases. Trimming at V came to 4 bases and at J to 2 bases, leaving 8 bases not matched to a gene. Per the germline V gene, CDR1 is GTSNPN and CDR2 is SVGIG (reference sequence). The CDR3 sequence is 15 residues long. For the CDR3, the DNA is TGTGCCTGGACCCGGGACAGGGCCAGAAACTATGGCTACACCTTC. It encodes CAWTRDRARNYGYTF. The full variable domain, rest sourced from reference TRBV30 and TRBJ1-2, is SQTIHQWPATLVQPVGSPLSLECTVEGTSNPNLYWYRQAAGRGLQLLFYSVGIGQISSEVPQNLSASRPQDRQFILSSKKLLLSDSGFYLCAWTRDRARNYGYTFGSGTRLTVV.

CDR3 DNA: TGTGCCAGCAGTGACTCCCCAACCAGGGGGCTAGCGGGATTGTCTGAGCAGTACTTC. Protein sequence: CASSDSPTRGLAGLSEQYF. The J gene is TRBJ2-7, the V gene TRBV6-4, with a possible D match to TRBD2 (9 bases). The CDR3 runs to 19 residues. Germline CDR1 MRHNA, CDR2 SNTAGT. Trimming took off 0 bases at V and 7 bases at J, with 28 bases between the two ends.

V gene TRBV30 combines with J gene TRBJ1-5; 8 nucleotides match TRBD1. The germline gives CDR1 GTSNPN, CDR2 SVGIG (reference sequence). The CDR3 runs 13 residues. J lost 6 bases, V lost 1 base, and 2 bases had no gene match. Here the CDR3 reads CAWSGTGSQPQHF. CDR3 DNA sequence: TGTGCCTGGAGTGGGACAGGGAGTCAGCCCCAGCATTTT.